This T cell receptor beta chain was observed in a study of cytomegalovirus exposure and HLA in healthy donors. With 60 Vbeta and 13 Jbeta primers, the PCR was carried out. Measured with immunoSEQ multiplex PCR; TCRdb has only the in-frame clones, and not every one. The sample has roughly 100,000 clones, 83% seen once. With respect to this clone: What it binds is not known.

CDR3 length: 14 residues. Trimming left V 5 bases short and J 5 bases short, with 16 bases between. Per the germline V gene, CDR1 is SGHAT and CDR2 is FQDESV (reference sequence). Overall study results and limits: Association of 15,000 to 20,000 TCR beta sequences with HLA alleles was found at 0.05 false discovery rate in a later analysis.

The source material was PBMCs. The chain carries TRBV11-1 and TRBJ2-7; a possible D gene is TRBD1 (5 bases). The source of this sequence is a man aged 35-49 years in good health and CMV-seronegative. The CDR3 coding sequence is TGTGCCAGCAGCATTTGGGGCCCGAAAAACGAGCAGTACTTC. Translation gives CASSIWGPKNEQYF.